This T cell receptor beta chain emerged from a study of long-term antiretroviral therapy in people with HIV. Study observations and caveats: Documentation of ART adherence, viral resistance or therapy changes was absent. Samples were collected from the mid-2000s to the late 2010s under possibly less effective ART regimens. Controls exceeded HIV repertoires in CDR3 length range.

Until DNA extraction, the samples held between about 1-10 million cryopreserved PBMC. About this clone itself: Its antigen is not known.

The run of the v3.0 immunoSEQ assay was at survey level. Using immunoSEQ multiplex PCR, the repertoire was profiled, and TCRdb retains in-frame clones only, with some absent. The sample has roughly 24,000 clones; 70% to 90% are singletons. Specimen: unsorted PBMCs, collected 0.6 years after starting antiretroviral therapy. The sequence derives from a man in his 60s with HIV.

The CDR3 here is CASSSTGRPNQPQHF. The DNA of the CDR3 is TGCGCCAGCAGCTCGACAGGGAGGCCCAATCAGCCCCAGCATTTT. The chain combines TRBV5-1 with TRBJ1-5; TRBD1 aligns across 7 bases. V lost 3 bases and J lost 3; bases outside the gene matches: 6. The CDR3 consists of 15 residues. CDR1 SGHRS and CDR2 YFSETQ come from the germline V gene.